Presented here are 24 T cell receptor beta chains from one specimen sequenced in a study of T cells in localized non-small cell lung cancer. Only in-frame clones appear in the TCRdb table, and some are missing; sequencing was by immunoSEQ multiplex PCR. The repertoire holds 64,000 or so clones, with roughly 90% as singletons. The source was peripheral blood, collected before any cancer treatment. Receptors were obtained from a woman aged 35 to 69 with stage I lung adenocarcinoma.

The V and J genes are TRBV18 and TRBJ2-7, with D maybe TRBD2 (6 bases). V was cut by 4 bases and J by 5 bases, with 15 bases left in between. The CDR3 is 14 residues long. Germline V gene lookup returns CDR1 KGHSH and CDR2 LQKENI. The CDR3 bases are TGTGCCAGCTCACTCCTGGGGGAGGCGAACGAGCAGTACTTC. Amino acids: CASSLLGEANEQYF.

The chain is built from TRBV11-2 and TRBJ1-1; D unresolved. CDR1 is SGHAT, CDR2 FQNNGV, per germline. Trimming removed 0 bases from V and 8 bases from J, with 13 bases in between. The CDR3 totals 14 residues. The CDR3 nucleotides are TGTGCCAGCAGCTTAGACAAAAGGACGGACGAAGCTTTCTTT. Translated: CASSLDKRTDEAFF. Full variable domain (missing parts from reference TRBV11-2 and TRBJ1-1): EAGVAQSPRYKIIEKRQSVAFWCNPISGHATLYWYQQILGQGPKLLIQFQNNGVVDDSQLPKDRFSAERLKGVDSTLKIQPAKLEDSAVYLCASSLDKRTDEAFFGQGTRLTVV.

The chain joins TRBV19 to TRBJ1-5, with a weak D call TRBD1 (6 bases). Germline V lookup: CDR1 LNHDA, CDR2 SQIVND (reference sequence). The V end was cut by 8 bases, the J end by 5 bases, with 16 bases between. The CDR3 covers 14 residues. Here the CDR3 reads CASQKGGGYQPQHF. DNA for the CDR3: TGTGCCAGTCAAAAGGGGGGGGGATATCAGCCCCAGCATTTT. The full variable domain, completed using reference TRBV19 and TRBJ1-5, is DGGITQSPKYLFRKEGQNVTLSCEQNLNHDAMYWYRQDPGQGLRLIYYSQIVNDFQKGDIAEGYSVSREKKESFPLTVTSAQKNPTAFYLCASQKGGGYQPQHFGDGTRLSIL.

The chain is built from TRBV7-9 and TRBJ2-1, with TRBD1 matching over 7 bases. The CDR3 sequence is 15 residues long. The V and J ends lost 1 base and 2 bases, in that order; junction bases with no gene match: 2. Germline-derived CDR1 and CDR2 are SEHNR and FQNEAQ (reference sequence). The CDR3 sequence: CASSLGGGPYNEQFF. In DNA form, the CDR3 reads TGTGCCAGCAGCTTAGGAGGGGGCCCCTACAATGAGCAGTTCTTC.

Here the CDR3 reads CASSSGYTIYF. The CDR3 nucleotides are TGTGCCAGCAGTTCCGGGTACACCATATATTTT. V is TRBV6-5 and J is TRBJ1-3; D gene unclear. The germline gives CDR1 MNHEY, CDR2 SVGAGI. Trimming shortened V by 4 bases and J by 8 bases, and 6 bases separated the two germline ends. This CDR3 has 11 amino acids.

The chain carries TRBV18 and TRBJ1-3, with D tentatively TRBD1 (5 bases). The ends were cut back, 4 bases at V and 0 bases at J, with 13 bases in the middle. The CDR3 is 16 residues long. The V gene's germline CDR1 is KGHSH and CDR2 LQKENI. The CDR3 is CASSLPEGYSGNTIYF. The CDR3 coding sequence is TGTGCCAGCTCACTGCCGGAGGGGTACTCTGGAAACACCATATATTTT. The full variable domain, completed using reference TRBV18 and TRBJ1-3, is NAGVMQNPRHLVRRRGQEARLRCSPMKGHSHVYWYRQLPEEGLKFMVYLQKENIIDESGMPKERFSAEFPKEGPSILRIQQVVRGDSAAYFCASSLPEGYSGNTIYFGEGSWLTVV.

This chain uses TRBV5-6 with TRBJ1-4, with 9 positions matching TRBD1. The CDR3 length is 15 residues. J lost 8 bases, V lost 0 bases, and 5 bases had no gene match. Germline CDR1 is SGHDT and CDR2 is YYEEEE. The DNA of the CDR3 is TGTGCCAGCAGCTTGGCCACAGGGGGCGTCGAAAAACTGTTTTTT. Its protein product is CASSLATGGVEKLFF. Combining the CDR3 with reference TRBV5-6 and TRBJ1-4 gives the whole variable domain DAGVTQSPTHLIKTRGQQVTLRCSPKSGHDTVSWYQQALGQGPQFIFQYYEEEERQRGNFPDRFSGHQFPNYSSELNVNALLLGDSALYLCASSLATGGVEKLFFGSGTQLSVL.

V usage is TRBV11-2 and J usage is TRBJ2-7; D is tentatively TRBD1 or TRBD2 (6 bases each). Germline assignment: CDR1 SGHAT and CDR2 FQNNGV. There are 16 residues in the CDR3. Trimming took 3 bases from V and 6 from J, leaving 21 bases between them. The CDR3, as DNA: TGTGCCAGCAGCTTGGGGCGGGGACACTCGAGGGCCGAGCAGTACTTC. It yields the protein CASSLGRGHSRAEQYF.

V gene TRBV6-1 combines with J gene TRBJ1-3; D remains ambiguous. In germline, CDR1 is MNHNS, CDR2 SASEGT. V lost 7 bases, J lost 0 bases, and 7 bases lay in between. The CDR3 spans 13 residues. The DNA of the CDR3 is TGTGCCAGCACATGGGTCTCTGGAAACACCATATATTTT. Residues: CASTWVSGNTIYF.

The V and J genes are TRBV5-6 and TRBJ1-1; tentative D call: TRBD1 (5 bases). V was trimmed by 3 bases and J by 7 bases, leaving 16 bases between them. Germline V gives CDR1 SGHDT, CDR2 YYEEEE. The length of the CDR3 is 14 residues. The CDR3 DNA follows: TGTGCCAGCAGCTCCATGGGGGGGAATGTTGAAGCTTTCTTT. It specifies CASSSMGGNVEAFF.

Comment on this clone: Other DNA sequences in the sample encode the same CDR3. This chain links TRBV27 with TRBJ2-7, with 10 bases identical to TRBD1. This CDR3 is built from 14 residues. V was pared by 5 bases and J by 10 bases, with 11 bases of the junction left unmatched. Germline V gene sequence: CDR1 MNHEY, CDR2 SMNVEV (reference sequence). The CDR3 region has the DNA TGTGCCAGCAGTCTATGGACAGGGGGGAGCGAACAGTACTTC. Encoded protein: CASSLWTGGSEQYF.

The V call is TRBV18, the J call TRBJ1-1, with D tentatively TRBD1 (5 bases). The CDR3 consists of 16 residues. Germline values: CDR1 KGHSH, CDR2 LQKENI. Trimming removed 3 bases from V and 1 base from J, with 15 bases in between. CDR3 DNA sequence: TGTGCCAGCTCACCGTCAGGCGGGGGTCAGAACACTGAAGCTTTCTTT. This encodes CASSPSGGGQNTEAFF.

The CDR3 region is CARSLDRASDGYTF. The DNA of the CDR3 is TGTGCCAGAAGCCTCGACAGGGCTAGCGATGGCTACACCTTC. The chain employs TRBV5-3 and TRBJ1-2; TRBD1 agrees at 7 bases. TRBV5-3 belongs to the ORF category, with a function that is uncertain. The CDR3 length is 14 residues. The junction had 9 bases not matched to a gene; V was cut back by 4 bases and J by 6 bases.

The V gene is TRBV7-2, the J gene TRBJ2-7; tentative D call: TRBD2 (5 bases). The CDR3 covers 16 residues. V was shortened by 5 bases and J by 0 bases, with 17 bases between the two germline ends. The germline V gene has CDR1 SGHTA and CDR2 FQGNSA. CDR3 bases: TGTGCCAGCAGCCCGGGAACCGCATGGAACTCCTACGAGCAGTACTTC. This translates into CASSPGTAWNSYEQYF.

This chain links TRBV28 with TRBJ1-2; 7 bases align to TRBD1. CDR1 and CDR2 from the germline V gene are MDHEN and SYDVKM. CDR3 length: 14 amino acids. J gave up 4 bases and V 3 bases, and 5 bases lay outside the gene matches. The CDR3 DNA sequence: TGTGCCAGCAGTTTGGGACAGTCCTCCTATGGCTACACCTTC. Amino acids: CASSLGQSSYGYTF.

This chain joins TRBV29-1 and TRBJ1-1; tentative D call: TRBD1 (5 bases). V shed 7 bases and J shed 4 bases, with 7 bases lying between them. CDR1 is SQVTM, CDR2 ANQGSEA, per germline. This CDR3 comprises 10 residues. The CDR3 DNA follows: TGCAGCGCAGGGCCCACTGAAGCTTTCTTT. Translating it yields CSAGPTEAFF.

This clone was counted a single time. The rearrangement joins TRBV5-1 to TRBJ1-6; D ambiguous. Trimming removed 2 bases from V and 8 bases from J, with 17 bases in between. This CDR3 spans 16 amino acids. CDR1 and CDR2 (germline): SGHRS, YFSETQ. CDR3 bases: TGCGCCAGCAGCTTACTAAGCGGATCTACAGATTCACCCCTCCACTTT. The encoded protein is CASSLLSGSTDSPLHF.

V is TRBV7-8 and J is TRBJ1-5; D is undetermined. Germline V gene data show CDR1 as SGHVS and CDR2 as FQNEAQ. CDR3 size: 14 residues. V was shortened by 5 bases and J by 6 bases, with 14 bases between the two germline ends. This CDR3 is CASSPPDIIQPQHF. CDR3 DNA sequence: TGTGCCAGCAGCCCCCCCGACATAATTCAGCCCCAGCATTTT.

The chain employs TRBV18 and TRBJ1-1; TRBD1 agrees at 7 bases. The CDR3 loop spans 13 amino acids. Germline CDR1 is KGHSH and CDR2 is LQKENI. With 2 bases clipped from V and 3 bases from J, the junction kept 0 bases outside the gene matches. CDR3 bases: TGTGCCAGCTCACCAGGGACAGACACTGAAGCTTTCTTT. It encodes CASSPGTDTEAFF.

The chain links TRBV2 to TRBJ1-4, with 9 positions matching TRBD1. The CDR3 covers 13 residues. V dropped 7 bases and J dropped 12; count of bases not matched to a gene: 9. Germline V gene data show CDR1 as SNHLY and CDR2 as FYNNEI. CDR3 region: CASTMGQGLQLFF. CDR3 bases: TGTGCCAGCACTATGGGACAGGGCTTACAACTGTTTTTT.

The chain couples TRBV19 to TRBJ2-5, with 8 bases fitting TRBD2. Germline CDR1 reads LNHDA; CDR2 reads SQIVND (reference sequence). The V and J ends lost 6 bases and 4 bases, in that order; junction bases with no gene match: 10. The CDR3 is 15 amino acids. The CDR3 region has the DNA TGTGCCAGTAGCGGGGGGGCCGGGGTTGGAGAGACCCAGTACTTC. Protein sequence: CASSGGAGVGETQYF.

The chain employs TRBV9 and TRBJ2-3; D is undetermined. Germline CDR1 SGDLS, CDR2 YYNGEE. The ends were cut back, 0 bases at V and 1 base at J, with 12 bases in the middle. This CDR3 is 16 amino acids long. This CDR3 is CASSVGVDTRTDTQYF. In DNA form, the CDR3 reads TGTGCCAGCAGCGTAGGAGTAGACACACGCACAGATACGCAGTATTTT.

Here the CDR3 DNA reads TGTGCCAGCAGCTTAATAAGCGGGACGATGTACAATGAGCAGTTCTTC. This encodes CASSLISGTMYNEQFF. V usage is TRBV7-3 and J usage is TRBJ2-1; 7 nucleotides align to TRBD2. This CDR3 spans 16 amino acids. Trimming at V came to 1 base and at J to 4 bases, leaving 7 bases not matched to a gene. CDR1 and CDR2 from the germline V gene are SGHTA and FQGTGA. Supplemented by reference TRBV7-3 and TRBJ2-1, the full variable domain reads GAGVSQTPSNKVTEKGKYVELRCDPISGHTALYWYRQSLGQGPEFLIYFQGTGAADDSGLPNDRFFAVRPEGSVSTLKIQRTERGDSAVYLCASSLISGTMYNEQFFGPGTRLTVL.

The V and J genes are TRBV18 and TRBJ2-1; TRBD2 agrees at 8 bases. CDR3 length: 15 residues. Germline trimming cut 2 bases from V and 5 bases from J; bases unmatched to any gene: 5. Per the germline V gene, CDR1 is KGHSH and CDR2 is LQKENI. The CDR3 is CASSPTLAADNEQFF. CDR3 DNA: TGTGCCAGCTCACCAACACTAGCGGCTGACAATGAGCAGTTCTTC.